The clone carrying this T cell receptor beta chain appeared many times. The germline gives CDR1 SQVTM, CDR2 ANQGSEA. Trimming took 1 base from V and 1 from J, leaving 10 bases between them. The CDR3 sequence is 14 residues long. This entry is derived from a study of CD8 T cells in ankylosing spondylitis. One entry per CDR3 protein, called by TCRdb with MiXCR from the 5' RACE reads. The sample records 250,000 or so distinct CDR3 sequences, roughly 10% being singletons. The chain is built from TRBV29-1 and TRBJ1-2; tentatively, D is TRBD1 (6 bases). The sequenced sample consisted of blood, either unsorted or a sorted T cell fraction (not recorded which). This sequence originates from a male donor with ankylosing spondylitis or in good health (not recorded which). The chain's CDR3 is CSVEGEGVNYGYTF. For the CDR3, the DNA is TGCAGCGTTGAAGGGGAGGGGGTTAACTATGGCTACACCTTC. The complete variable domain, with remaining parts taken from reference TRBV29-1 and TRBJ1-2, reads SAVISQKPSRDICQRGTSLTIQCQVDSQVTMMFWYRQQPGQSLTLIATANQGSEATYESGFVIDKFPISRPNLTFSTLTVSNMSPEDSSIYLCSVEGEGVNYGYTFGSGTRLTVV.